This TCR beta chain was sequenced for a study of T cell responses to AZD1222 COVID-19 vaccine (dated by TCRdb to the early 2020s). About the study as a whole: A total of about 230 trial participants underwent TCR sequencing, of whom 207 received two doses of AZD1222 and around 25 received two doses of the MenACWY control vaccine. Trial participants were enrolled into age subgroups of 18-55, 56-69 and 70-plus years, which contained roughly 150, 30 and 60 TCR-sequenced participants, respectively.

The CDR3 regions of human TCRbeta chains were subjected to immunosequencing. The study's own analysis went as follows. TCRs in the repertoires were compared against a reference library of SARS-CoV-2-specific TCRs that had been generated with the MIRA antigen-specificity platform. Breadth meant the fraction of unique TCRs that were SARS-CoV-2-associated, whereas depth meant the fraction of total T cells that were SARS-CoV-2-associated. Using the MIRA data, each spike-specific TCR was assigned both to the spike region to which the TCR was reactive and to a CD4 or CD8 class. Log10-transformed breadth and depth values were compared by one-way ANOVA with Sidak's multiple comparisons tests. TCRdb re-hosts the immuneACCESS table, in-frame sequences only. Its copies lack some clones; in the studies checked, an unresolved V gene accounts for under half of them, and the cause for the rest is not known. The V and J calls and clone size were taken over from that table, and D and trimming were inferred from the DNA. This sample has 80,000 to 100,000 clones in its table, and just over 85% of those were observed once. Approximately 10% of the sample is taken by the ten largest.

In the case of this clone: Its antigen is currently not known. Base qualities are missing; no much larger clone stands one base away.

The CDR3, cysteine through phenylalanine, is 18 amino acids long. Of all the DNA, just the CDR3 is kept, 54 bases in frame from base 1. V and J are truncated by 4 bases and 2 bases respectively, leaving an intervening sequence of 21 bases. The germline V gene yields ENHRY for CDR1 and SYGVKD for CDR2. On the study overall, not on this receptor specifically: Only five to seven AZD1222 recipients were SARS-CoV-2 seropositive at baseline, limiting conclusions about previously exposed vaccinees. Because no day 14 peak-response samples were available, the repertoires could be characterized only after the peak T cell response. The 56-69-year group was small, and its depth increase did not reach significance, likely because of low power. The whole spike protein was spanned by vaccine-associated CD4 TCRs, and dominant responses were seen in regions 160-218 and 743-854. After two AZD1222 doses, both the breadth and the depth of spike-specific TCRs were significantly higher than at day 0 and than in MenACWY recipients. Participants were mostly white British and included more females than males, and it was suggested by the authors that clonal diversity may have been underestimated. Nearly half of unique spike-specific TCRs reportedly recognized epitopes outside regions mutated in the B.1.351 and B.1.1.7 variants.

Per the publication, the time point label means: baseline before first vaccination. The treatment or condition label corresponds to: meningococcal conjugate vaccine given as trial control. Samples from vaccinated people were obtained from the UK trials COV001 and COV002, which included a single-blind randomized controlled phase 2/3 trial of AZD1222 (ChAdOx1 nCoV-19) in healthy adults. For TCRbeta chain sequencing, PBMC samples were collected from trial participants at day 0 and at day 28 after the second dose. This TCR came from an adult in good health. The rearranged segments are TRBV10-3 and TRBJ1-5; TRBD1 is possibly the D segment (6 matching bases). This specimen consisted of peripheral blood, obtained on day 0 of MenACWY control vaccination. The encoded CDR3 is CAISGGAPQGTGNQPQHF. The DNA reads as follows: TGTGCCATCAGTGGGGGGGCGCCACAGGGTACGGGCAATCAGCCCCAGCATTTT.